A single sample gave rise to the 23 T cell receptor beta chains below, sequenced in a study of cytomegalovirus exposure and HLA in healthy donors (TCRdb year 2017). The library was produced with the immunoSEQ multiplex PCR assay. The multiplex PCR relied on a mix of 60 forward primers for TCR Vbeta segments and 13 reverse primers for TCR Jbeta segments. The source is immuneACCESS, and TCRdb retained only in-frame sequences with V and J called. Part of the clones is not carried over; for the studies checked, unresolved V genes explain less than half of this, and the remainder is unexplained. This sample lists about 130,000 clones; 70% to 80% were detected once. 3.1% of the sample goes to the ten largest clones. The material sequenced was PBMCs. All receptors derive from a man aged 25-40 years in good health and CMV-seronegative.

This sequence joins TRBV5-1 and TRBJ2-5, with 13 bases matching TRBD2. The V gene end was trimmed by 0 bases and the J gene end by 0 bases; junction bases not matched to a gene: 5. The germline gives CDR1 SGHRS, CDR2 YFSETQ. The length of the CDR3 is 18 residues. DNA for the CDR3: TGCGCCAGCAGCTTGGGACTAGCGGGGGGATCAGACCAAGAGACCCAGTACTTC. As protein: CASSLGLAGGSDQETQYF.

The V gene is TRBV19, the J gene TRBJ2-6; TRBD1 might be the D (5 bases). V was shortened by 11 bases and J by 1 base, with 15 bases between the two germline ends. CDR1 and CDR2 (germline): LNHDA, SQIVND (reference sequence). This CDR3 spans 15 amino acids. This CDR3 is CAATAAASGANVLTF. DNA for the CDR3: TGTGCCGCGACAGCCGCCGCTTCTGGGGCCAACGTCCTGACTTTC. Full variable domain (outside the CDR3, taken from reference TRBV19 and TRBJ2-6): DGGITQSPKYLFRKEGQNVTLSCEQNLNHDAMYWYRQDPGQGLRLIYYSQIVNDFQKGDIAEGYSVSREKKESFPLTVTSAQKNPTAFYLCAATAAASGANVLTFGAGSRLTVL.

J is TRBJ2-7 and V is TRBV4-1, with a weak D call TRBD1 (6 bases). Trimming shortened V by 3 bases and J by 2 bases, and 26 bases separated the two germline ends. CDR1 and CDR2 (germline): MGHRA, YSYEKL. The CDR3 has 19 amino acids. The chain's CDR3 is CASSHRQVPKFSQTYEQYF. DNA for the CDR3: TGCGCCAGCAGCCACCGACAGGTTCCTAAATTTTCCCAGACCTACGAGCAGTACTTC.

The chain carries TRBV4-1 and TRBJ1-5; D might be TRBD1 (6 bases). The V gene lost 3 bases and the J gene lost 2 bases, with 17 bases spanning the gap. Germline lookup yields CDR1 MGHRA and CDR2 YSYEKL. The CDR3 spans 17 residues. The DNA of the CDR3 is TGCGCCAGCAGCCAGCTGGTACAGGGCATGGGCAATCAGCCCCAGCATTTT. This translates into CASSQLVQGMGNQPQHF.

The CDR3 loop reads CASSSGAYEQYF. The CDR3 DNA sequence: TGTGCCAGCAGTTCAGGGGCCTACGAGCAGTACTTC. The chain combines TRBV6-5 with TRBJ2-7; maybe TRBD1 (6 bases). This CDR3 region has 12 residues. V was clipped by 4 bases and J by 2 bases, with 6 bases between them. Germline V gene data show CDR1 as MNHEY and CDR2 as SVGAGI.

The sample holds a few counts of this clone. The CDR3 protein is CASSTAGTGDYNEQFF. The CDR3 DNA is TGTGCCAGCAGTACGGCCGGGACAGGCGATTACAATGAGCAGTTCTTC. The chain employs TRBV27 and TRBJ2-1, with TRBD1 matching 8 bases. V trimming: 5 bases; J trimming: 4 bases; junction bases outside the gene matches: 10. This CDR3 comprises 16 residues. Germline loops: CDR1 MNHEY, CDR2 SMNVEV (reference sequence).

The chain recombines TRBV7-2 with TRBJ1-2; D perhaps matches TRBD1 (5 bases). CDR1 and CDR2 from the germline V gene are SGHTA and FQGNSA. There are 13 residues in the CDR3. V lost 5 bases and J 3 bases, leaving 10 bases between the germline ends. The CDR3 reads CASSPTGDYGYTF. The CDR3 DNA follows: TGTGCCAGCAGCCCCACAGGAGACTATGGCTACACCTTC.

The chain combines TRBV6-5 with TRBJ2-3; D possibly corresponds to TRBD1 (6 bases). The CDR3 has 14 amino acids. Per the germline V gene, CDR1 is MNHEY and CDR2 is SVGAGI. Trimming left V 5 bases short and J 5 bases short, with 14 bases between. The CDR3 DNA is TGTGCCAGCAGTCCCCAGGGGTCAAAAGATACGCAGTATTTT. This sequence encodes CASSPQGSKDTQYF.

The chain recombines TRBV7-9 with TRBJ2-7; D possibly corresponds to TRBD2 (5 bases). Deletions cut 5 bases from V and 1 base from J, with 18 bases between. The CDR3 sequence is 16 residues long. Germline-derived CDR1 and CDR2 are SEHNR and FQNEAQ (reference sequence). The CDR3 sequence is CASSLHSGGYSYEQYF. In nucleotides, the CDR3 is TGTGCCAGCAGCCTACACTCAGGAGGTTATTCCTACGAGCAGTACTTC.

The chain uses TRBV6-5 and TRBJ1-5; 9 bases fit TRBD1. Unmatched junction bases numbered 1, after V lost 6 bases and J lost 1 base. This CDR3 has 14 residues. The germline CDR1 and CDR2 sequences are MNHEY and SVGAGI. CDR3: CASRGQGSNQPQHF. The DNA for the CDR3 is TGTGCCAGCAGAGGACAGGGGAGCAATCAGCCCCAGCATTTT.

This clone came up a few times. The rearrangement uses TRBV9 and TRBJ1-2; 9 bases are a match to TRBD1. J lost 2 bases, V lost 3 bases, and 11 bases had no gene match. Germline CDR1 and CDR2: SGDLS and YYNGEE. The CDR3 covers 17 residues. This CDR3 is CASSADPGTGSNYGYTF. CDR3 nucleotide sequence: TGTGCCAGCAGCGCCGACCCCGGGACAGGGTCCAACTATGGCTACACCTTC.

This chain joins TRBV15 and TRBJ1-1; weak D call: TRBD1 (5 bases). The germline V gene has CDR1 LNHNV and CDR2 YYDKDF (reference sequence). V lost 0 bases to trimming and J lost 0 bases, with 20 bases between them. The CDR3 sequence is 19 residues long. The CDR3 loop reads CATSRDPGFDGLLNTEAFF. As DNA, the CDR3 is TGTGCCACCAGCAGAGATCCAGGGTTTGACGGTCTTTTGAACACTGAAGCTTTCTTT.

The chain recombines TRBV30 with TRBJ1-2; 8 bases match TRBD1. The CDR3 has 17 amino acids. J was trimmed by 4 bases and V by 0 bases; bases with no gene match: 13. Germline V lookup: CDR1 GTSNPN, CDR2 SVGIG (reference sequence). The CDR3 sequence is CAWSVPGTGETSYGYTF. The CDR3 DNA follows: TGTGCCTGGAGTGTCCCCGGGACAGGCGAAACATCCTATGGCTACACCTTC.

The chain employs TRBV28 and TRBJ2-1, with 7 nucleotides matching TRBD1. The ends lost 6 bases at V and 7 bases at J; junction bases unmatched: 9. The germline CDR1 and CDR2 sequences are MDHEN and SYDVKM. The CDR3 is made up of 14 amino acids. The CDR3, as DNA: TGTGCCAGCAGCGAGTGGACAGGAAAGAATGAGCAGTTCTTC. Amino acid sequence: CASSEWTGKNEQFF.

The CDR3 DNA reads as TGTGCCTGGAGTGTGGGGAAGCGGGGATACGGCGGGGAGCTGTTTTTT. Residues: CAWSVGKRGYGGELFF. The chain couples TRBV30 to TRBJ2-2; TRBD2 matches 7 bases. Per germline, CDR1 GTSNPN and CDR2 SVGIG (reference sequence). After removal of 0 bases from V and 7 bases from J, the junction contained 11 bases not matched to a gene. The CDR3 totals 16 residues. Full variable domain (remainder filled in from reference TRBV30 and TRBJ2-2): SQTIHQWPATLVQPVGSPLSLECTVEGTSNPNLYWYRQAAGRGLQLLFYSVGIGQISSEVPQNLSASRPQDRQFILSSKKLLLSDSGFYLCAWSVGKRGYGGELFFGEGSRLTVL.

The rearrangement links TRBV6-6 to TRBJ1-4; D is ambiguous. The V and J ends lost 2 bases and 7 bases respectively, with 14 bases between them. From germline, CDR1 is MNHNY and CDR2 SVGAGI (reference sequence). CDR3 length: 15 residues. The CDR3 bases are TGTGCCAGCAGTTACCCGCCTGTAAACTCTGAAAAACTGTTTTTT. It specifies CASSYPPVNSEKLFF.

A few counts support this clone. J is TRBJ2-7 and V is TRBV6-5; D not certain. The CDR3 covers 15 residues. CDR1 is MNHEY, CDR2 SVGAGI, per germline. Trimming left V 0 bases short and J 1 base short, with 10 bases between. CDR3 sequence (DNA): TGTGCCAGCAGTTACTCGTATAGAGCTTCCTACGAGCAGTACTTC. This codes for CASSYSYRASYEQYF.

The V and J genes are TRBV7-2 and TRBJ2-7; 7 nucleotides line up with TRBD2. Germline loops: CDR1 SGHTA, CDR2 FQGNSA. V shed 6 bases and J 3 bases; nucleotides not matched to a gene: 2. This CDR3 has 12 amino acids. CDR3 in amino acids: CASSLADYEQYF. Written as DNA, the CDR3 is TGTGCCAGCAGTCTAGCGGACTACGAGCAGTACTTC.

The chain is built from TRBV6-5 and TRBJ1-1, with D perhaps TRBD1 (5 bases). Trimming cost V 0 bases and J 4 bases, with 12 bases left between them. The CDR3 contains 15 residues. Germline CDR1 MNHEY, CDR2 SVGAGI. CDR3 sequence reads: CASSYSRGGFTEAFF. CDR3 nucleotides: TGTGCCAGCAGTTACTCGAGGGGAGGGTTCACTGAAGCTTTCTTT.

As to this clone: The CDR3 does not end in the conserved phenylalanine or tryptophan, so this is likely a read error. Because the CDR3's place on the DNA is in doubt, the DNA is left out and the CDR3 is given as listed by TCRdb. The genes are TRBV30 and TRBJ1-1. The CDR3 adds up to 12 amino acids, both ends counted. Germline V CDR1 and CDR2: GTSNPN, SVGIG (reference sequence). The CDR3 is CAWARGRTEALV.

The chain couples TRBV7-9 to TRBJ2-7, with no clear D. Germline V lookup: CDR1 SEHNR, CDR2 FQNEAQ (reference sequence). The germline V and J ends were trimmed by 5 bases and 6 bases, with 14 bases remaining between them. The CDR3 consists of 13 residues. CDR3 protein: CASSALWSSEQYF. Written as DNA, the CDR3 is TGTGCCAGCAGCGCTTTATGGAGTTCCGAGCAGTACTTC.

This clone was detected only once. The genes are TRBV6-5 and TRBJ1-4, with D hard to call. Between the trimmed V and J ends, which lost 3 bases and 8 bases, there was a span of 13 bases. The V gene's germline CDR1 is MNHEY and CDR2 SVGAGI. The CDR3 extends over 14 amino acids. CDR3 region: CASSYVGDREKLFF. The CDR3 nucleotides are TGTGCCAGCAGTTATGTCGGGGATAGAGAAAAACTGTTTTTT.

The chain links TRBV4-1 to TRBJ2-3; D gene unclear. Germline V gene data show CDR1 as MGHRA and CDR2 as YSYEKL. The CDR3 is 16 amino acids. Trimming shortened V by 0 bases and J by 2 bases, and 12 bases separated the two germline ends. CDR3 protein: CASSQDSSLHTDTQYF. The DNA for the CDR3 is TGCGCCAGCAGCCAAGATAGCTCGTTACACACAGATACGCAGTATTTT.